A selection of T cell receptor beta chains follows, all from one sample in a study of tumor and adjacent non-tumor tissue in lung cancer. TCRdb reanalysed the multiplex PCR reads using MiXCR and keeps one entry per CDR3 protein. This repertoire shows approximately 120,000 distinct CDR3 sequences, roughly 73% found once; its top ten account for 30% to 45%. Sequencing used lung tumor tissue. These receptors originate from a woman between 55 and 75 years old with non-small cell lung cancer. Both conserved end residues are trimmed from each CDR3. Each record gives: V gene, J gene, CDR3 protein.

v_call: TRBV5-6; j_call: TRBJ1-5; cdr3_aa: ASSLDGNQPQH
v_call: TRBV6-2/TRBV6-3; j_call: TRBJ2-7; cdr3_aa: ASAEPAGFYEQY
v_call: TRBV11-2; j_call: TRBJ2-1; cdr3_aa: ANSAVCDTEQF
v_call: TRBV18; j_call: TRBJ2-7; cdr3_aa: ANSPLGLAVPYEQY
v_call: TRBV11-2; j_call: TRBJ2-2; cdr3_aa: ASSFFQTGELV
v_call: TRBV6-2/TRBV6-3; j_call: TRBJ1-1; cdr3_aa: ASSFPGRAF
v_call: TRBV6-5; j_call: TRBJ2-2; cdr3_aa: TISYSLNTGELF
v_call: TRBV20-1; j_call: TRBJ2-5; cdr3_aa: SVREWGRQDTQY
v_call: TRBV9; j_call: TRBJ1-5; cdr3_aa: ASSAGQGRNQPQH
v_call: TRBV11-3; j_call: TRBJ2-1; cdr3_aa: ASSFELTSGNHNEHF
v_call: TRBV28; j_call: TRBJ2-7; cdr3_aa: ASHPGPRREQY
v_call: TRBV11-3; j_call: TRBJ2-1; cdr3_aa: ASSLELTSVSHNEHF
v_call: TRBV20-1; j_call: TRBJ1-2; cdr3_aa: NVRHGNGYT
v_call: TRBV20-1; j_call: TRBJ1-2; cdr3_aa: SAHTGTRGKGYT
v_call: TRBV6-5; j_call: TRBJ1-5; cdr3_aa: ARRETLERGVTH
v_call: TRBV29-1; j_call: TRBJ2-6; cdr3_aa: SVEDSSGANVLT
v_call: TRBV28; j_call: TRBJ2-7; cdr3_aa: ASTGQTYEQY
v_call: TRBV11-3; j_call: TRBJ2-2; cdr3_aa: PSSLVSDTGELF
v_call: TRBV20-1; j_call: TRBJ1-2; cdr3_aa: STRTPNYGYN
v_call: TRBV11-2; j_call: TRBJ2-2; cdr3_aa: ASSLRDKTGELF
v_call: TRBV11-1; j_call: TRBJ2-1; cdr3_aa: ASRVTLTGEQF
v_call: TRBV11-2; j_call: TRBJ2-3; cdr3_aa: VRSATGTAIDTQY
v_call: TRBV28; j_call: TRBJ2-5; cdr3_aa: ASGTGGAQETQY
v_call: TRBV29-1; j_call: TRBJ2-3; cdr3_aa: SVSNGDTQY
v_call: TRBV20-1; j_call: TRBJ1-1; cdr3_aa: SARNASGGDNTEAF
v_call: TRBV13; j_call: TRBJ1-5; cdr3_aa: ASSSSDVGRNNQPQH
v_call: TRBV7-9; j_call: TRBJ1-2; cdr3_aa: ASSLTRDGGYT
v_call: TRBV13; j_call: TRBJ2-7; cdr3_aa: ASSFGTSGDSYEEY